This TCR beta chain is drawn from a study of regulatory T cells in long-lasting Graves disease. With iRepertoire HTBI primers and Arm-PCR of CDR3 regions, TCR beta libraries were built. In TCRdb, the multiplex PCR reads were re-called with MiXCR into one record per CDR3 protein. Here the sample spans hundreds of thousands of distinct CDR3 sequences, roughly 15% being singletons. Time point specified: newly diagnosed GD, antithyroid drugs for less than 3 months. PBMCs were the source of the RNA used for TCR sequencing. Trimming removed 3 bases at V and 2 bases at J, with 15 bases between. The CDR3 is made up of 16 amino acids. Germline CDR1 reads SEHNR; CDR2 reads FQNEAQ (reference sequence). The sample was also linked to a second study, of T cells in Graves' hyperthyroidism and ophthalmopathy. That study adds: Stable Graves' hyperthyroidism meant no ophthalmopathy progression within 18 months. Diagnosing involved the use of clinical symptoms, serum thyroxine and TRAb, thyroid ultrasound and orbital computed tomography. First-round RT-PCR targeting the TCR CDR3 was performed with the HTBI primer set. Most clonotypes expanded in thyroid above 0.001 were likewise present in blood.

This clonotype originated in a woman aged 25 to 39 with Graves disease. This chain joins TRBV7-9 and TRBJ2-3; D not resolved. Sequencing was performed on peripheral blood mononuclear cells (PBMCs), taken at new diagnosis, from a patient treated with antithyroid drugs. CDR3 residues: CASSLGSQIYTDTQYF. CDR3 nucleotide sequence: TGTGCCAGCAGCTTGGGGTCGCAGATTTACACAGATACGCAGTATTTT.